The 8 T cell receptor beta chains in this list originate from one sample, sequenced in a study of neurological immune-mediated disorders. TCRdb processed the 5' RACE reads anew with MiXCR; each CDR3 protein has one entry. The data hold about 21,000 distinct CDR3 sequences, with roughly 15% observed a single time. Sequencing was performed on PBMCs. The receptors were sampled from a female donor with HTLV-1-associated myelopathy (HAM/TSP).

The chain recombines TRBV28 with TRBJ1-5; D unresolved. Trimming stripped 3 bases from V and 9 bases from J, with 12 bases between. CDR1 is MDHEN and CDR2 is SYDVKM in the germline V gene. The CDR3 contains 13 residues. The CDR3 nucleotides read TGTGCCAGCAGTTTCTCGGGCCCTTGGCCCCAGCATTTT. Amino acids: CASSFSGPWPQHF.

This clonotype was observed at least ten times. The chain recombines TRBV6-1 with TRBJ2-7; D uncertain. Germline CDR1 reads MNHNS; CDR2 reads SASEGT. The V end was cut by 1 base, the J end by 3 bases, with 7 bases between. This CDR3 contains 13 residues. The CDR3 DNA sequence: TGTGCCAGCAGTGAAGGAGGTCTCTACGAGCAGTACTTC. As protein: CASSEGGLYEQYF.

This clonotype has ten or more counts. This chain connects TRBV12-3 or TRBV12-4 to TRBJ2-3, with 7 bases matching TRBD1. CDR3 size: 15 residues. V dropped 5 bases and J dropped 2; count of bases not matched to a gene: 7. CDR3 protein: CASSQGDTATDTQYF. In nucleotides, the CDR3 is TGTGCCAGCAGTCAGGGGGACACGGCCACAGATACGCAGTATTTT.

By share of the sample, this clonotype is medium-sized. V is TRBV6-5 and J is TRBJ2-7, with D perhaps TRBD1 (6 bases). The CDR3 totals 18 residues. Germline loops: CDR1 MNHEY, CDR2 SVGAGI. V was clipped by 0 bases and J by 2 bases, with 20 bases between them. For the CDR3, the DNA is TGTGCCAGCAGTTACTCGAGATTTTGGGACACTCCTACCTACGAGCAGTACTTC. It translates to CASSYSRFWDTPTYEQYF.

This clonotype was counted ten times or more. The J gene is TRBJ2-1, the V gene TRBV7-9; 7 nucleotides line up with TRBD2. V was pared by 4 bases and J by 2 bases, with 8 bases of the junction left unmatched. Per germline, CDR1 SEHNR and CDR2 FQNEAQ (reference sequence). The CDR3 sequence is 16 residues long. This CDR3 is CASSSAVGGAYNEQFF. The CDR3 DNA is TGTGCCAGCAGCTCCGCCGTTGGGGGGGCCTACAATGAGCAGTTCTTC.

This clonotype was counted at least ten times. The chain recombines TRBV20-1 with TRBJ2-4; 9 nucleotides line up with TRBD2. The V gene's germline CDR1 is DFQATT and CDR2 SNEGSKA (reference sequence). The CDR3 length is 15 residues. V was pared by 0 bases and J by 7 bases, with 7 bases of the junction left unmatched. This CDR3 reads CSARDGASGTNIQYF. The DNA of the CDR3 is TGCAGTGCTAGAGATGGGGCTAGCGGGACCAACATTCAGTACTTC.

The table lists this clonotype with many counts. V and J are TRBV5-1 and TRBJ2-3; 8 bases align to TRBD1. Unmatched junction bases numbered 9, after V lost 4 bases and J lost 2 bases. The germline gives CDR1 SGHRS, CDR2 YFSETQ. The CDR3 is 16 residues long. The CDR3: CASSPQGQVITDTQYF. CDR3 bases: TGCGCCAGCAGCCCCCAGGGACAGGTCATCACAGATACGCAGTATTTT. Complete variable domain (other parts from reference TRBV5-1 and TRBJ2-3): KAGVTQTPRYLIKTRGQQVTLSCSPISGHRSVSWYQQTPGQGLQFLFEYFSETQRNKGNFPGRFSGRQFSNSRSEMNVSTLELGDSALYLCASSPQGQVITDTQYFGPGTRLTVL.

This clonotype was seen at least ten times. The chain recombines TRBV20-1 with TRBJ2-2, with 8 bases lining up with TRBD1. The CDR3 has 15 residues. Germline V CDR1 and CDR2: DFQATT, SNEGSKA (reference sequence). J lost 4 bases, V lost 6 bases, and 10 bases had no gene match. CDR3 protein: CSAPSRDRSTGELFF. The CDR3 DNA sequence: TGCAGTGCGCCGTCCCGGGACAGGTCCACCGGGGAGCTGTTTTTT.